The sequence of this TCR beta chain was determined in a study of regulatory T cells in long-lasting Graves disease. Study-level points and caveats: Segments TRBV28, TRBJ1-2 and TRBJ2-5 showed preferential usage in persistent disease.

As to time point: newly diagnosed GD, antithyroid drugs for less than 3 months. The TCR library used RNA extracted from PBMCs. From an endocrinology department in Xi'an, China, came the patients. This clonotype was seen many times. The target antigen is unknown. The CDR3 runs to 14 residues. CDR1 is DFQATT and CDR2 is SNEGSKA in the germline V gene (reference sequence). V shed 0 bases and J 4 bases; nucleotides not matched to a gene: 6. HTBI primers from iRepertoire and Arm-PCR of CDR3 regions yielded the TCR beta libraries. Via MiXCR, TCRdb re-called the multiplex PCR reads, giving one row per CDR3 protein. The table records roughly 440,000 distinct CDR3 sequences, about 15% of them present only once. These records were also assigned to another study, of T cells in Graves' hyperthyroidism and ophthalmopathy. As that study records: Calling Graves' hyperthyroidism stable meant ophthalmopathy did not progress within 18 months. For ophthalmopathy, model prediction preceded onset by a median roughly 6.3 months.

The sequencing here drew on peripheral blood mononuclear cells (PBMCs), taken at new diagnosis, from a patient treated with antithyroid drugs. The receptor comes from a woman between 18 and 29 years old with Graves disease. The chain is built from TRBV20-1 and TRBJ2-7, with 7 bases fitting TRBD2. As DNA, the CDR3 is TGCAGTGCTAGAGACGGACTAGGGCCGTACGAGCAGTACTTC. Residues: CSARDGLGPYEQYF.